Below, 23 T cell receptor beta chains from the same sample are listed, as sequenced in a study of shared clonotypes between healthy human individuals. Generated by immunoSEQ multiplex PCR, the TCRdb table keeps only in-frame clones and is missing some. The data hold millions of clones, with approximately 92% observed a single time. The material sequenced was naive CD4+ T cells sorted from blood. This sample's subset: CD45RA+ positively selected. The receptors stem from a young man in good health.

This clone was counted only a few times. V usage is TRBV19 and J usage is TRBJ1-1, with a weak D call TRBD1 (5 bases). The CDR3 runs 15 residues. In germline, CDR1 is LNHDA, CDR2 SQIVND (reference sequence). V was shortened by 1 base and J by 4 bases, with 13 bases between the two germline ends. The CDR3 region has the DNA TGTGCCAGTAGTATAGGACAGATGTCTAGCACTGAAGCTTTCTTT. It encodes CASSIGQMSSTEAFF.

As to this clone: The sample has other DNA sequences that encode this CDR3 too. The gene calls are TRBV19 and TRBJ2-3; maybe TRBD1 (5 bases). With 2 bases removed from V and 3 bases from J, the gap between germline ends came to 6 bases. The CDR3 spans 13 residues. Germline assignment: CDR1 LNHDA and CDR2 SQIVND (reference sequence). CDR3 nucleotide sequence: TGTGCCAGTAGTATACAGGGAACAGATACGCAGTATTTT. Amino acid sequence: CASSIQGTDTQYF.

DNA for the CDR3: TGCGCCAGCAGCCCGGGACAGGGGGCGGGTGGCTACACCTTC. Translating gives CASSPGQGAGGYTF. The rearrangement links TRBV4-3 to TRBJ1-2; 12 bases line up with TRBD1. The CDR3 sequence is 14 residues long. Trimming at V came to 4 bases and at J to 7 bases, leaving 4 bases not matched to a gene. Germline V lookup: CDR1 LGHNA, CDR2 YSLEER.

This clone occurred once. A junction end diverges from the germline sequence, so it may reflect a read error. The chain employs TRBV2 and TRBJ2-1; D perhaps matches TRBD1 (5 bases). This CDR3 is built from 13 residues. Germline V lookup: CDR1 SNHLY, CDR2 FYNNEI. The CDR3 sequence is CAGRQSSYNEQFF. Written as DNA, the CDR3 is TGTGCCGGCAGACAGAGCTCCTACAATGAGCAGTTCTTC.

In DNA, the CDR3 is TGCGCCAGCAGTCAATCGCCGACATCTCCGGACCAGCCCCAGCATTTT. Translation gives CASSQSPTSPDQPQHF. The rearrangement joins TRBV23-1 to TRBJ1-5, with unresolved D. TRBV23-1 is flagged as an ORF with uncertain function. The V end lost 0 bases, the J end lost 7 bases, and 16 bases lay between the germline ends. The CDR3 is 16 amino acids.

This sequence joins TRBV5-1 and TRBJ1-1, with TRBD1 as a possible D gene (5 bases). The CDR3 contains 14 residues. CDR1 SGHRS and CDR2 YFSETQ come from the germline V gene. V shed 3 bases and J shed 1 base, with 10 bases lying between them. CDR3 residues: CASSSGAANTEAFF. Written as DNA, the CDR3 is TGCGCCAGCAGCTCCGGGGCTGCGAACACTGAAGCTTTCTTT.

The chain has TRBV2 and TRBJ2-2; no clear D. The CDR3 covers 13 residues. The V gene's germline CDR1 is SNHLY and CDR2 FYNNEI. Trimming shortened V by 4 bases and J by 4 bases, and 7 bases separated the two germline ends. The CDR3 nucleotides read TGTGCCAGCAGTGGTCAGATCACCGGGGAGCTGTTTTTT. Translation gives CASSGQITGELFF.

A note on this clone: Germline and junction disagree at one end, which may indicate a read error. Distinct nucleotide sequences in the sample also encode this CDR3. The genes are TRBV18 and TRBJ2-5; 8 positions agree with TRBD1. CDR3 size: 18 residues. Per the germline V gene, CDR1 is KGHSH and CDR2 is LQKENI. In nucleotides, the CDR3 is TGCGCCAGCTCACCACGCCCAAACGCAGGGGGCCGGGGGGAGACCCAGTACTTC. The encoded protein is CASSPRPNAGGRGETQYF.

This rearrangement joins TRBV2 to TRBJ2-7; a possible D gene is TRBD2 (5 bases). CDR1 is SNHLY and CDR2 is FYNNEI in the germline V gene. This CDR3 spans 14 amino acids. V lost 4 bases and J lost 5, with 15 bases in between. The CDR3 is CASSVQRGINEQYF. CDR3 nucleotide sequence: TGTGCCAGCAGTGTCCAGAGAGGGATCAACGAGCAGTACTTC.

The rearrangement joins TRBV4-1 to TRBJ1-3; perhaps TRBD1 as D (6 bases). V lost 0 bases, J lost 3 bases, and 21 bases lay in between. Germline CDR1 and CDR2: MGHRA and YSYEKL. The CDR3 runs 19 residues. CDR3 bases: TGCGCCAGCAGCCAAGATCTCGGGCGCCAGGGGTATGGTGGAAACACCATATATTTT. It translates to CASSQDLGRQGYGGNTIYF.

The chain carries TRBV19 and TRBJ2-5; 7 bases line up with TRBD2. Per the germline V gene, CDR1 is LNHDA and CDR2 is SQIVND (reference sequence). V shed 1 base, J shed 2 bases, and the junction held 4 bases outside the gene matches. CDR3 size: 15 residues. CDR3 DNA sequence: TGTGCCAGTAGTATAGTTGGCGGGGGACAAGAGACCCAGTACTTC. It codes for CASSIVGGGQETQYF.

This chain joins TRBV6-1 and TRBJ2-7; D call uncertain. Per germline, CDR1 MNHNS and CDR2 SASEGT. V gave up 7 bases and J gave up 3 bases, with 10 bases separating them. The CDR3 runs 12 residues. Here the CDR3 DNA reads TGTGCCAGCACTCTAAACAGCTACGAGCAGTACTTC. This sequence encodes CASTLNSYEQYF.

The chain uses TRBV27 and TRBJ2-7, with TRBD1 matching over 11 bases. V shed 10 bases and J 6 bases; nucleotides not matched to a gene: 5. From germline, CDR1 is MNHEY and CDR2 SMNVEV (reference sequence). The CDR3 extends over 12 amino acids. The CDR3 protein is CATRTGGREQYF. In DNA, the CDR3 is TGTGCCACCCGGACAGGGGGCCGCGAGCAGTACTTC.

CDR3 sequence reads: CTSSQGLAGGRCTGELFF. The DNA of the CDR3 is TGCACCAGCAGCCAGGGACTAGCGGGGGGGCGGTGCACCGGGGAGCTGTTTTTT. This rearrangement joins TRBV1 to TRBJ2-2; whether TRBD2, the table's D call, matches the DNA was not checked. TRBV1 corresponds to a pseudogene. This CDR3 is built from 18 residues.

V usage is TRBV21-1 and J usage is TRBJ2-1; the D segment call TRBD2 is taken from the table without a DNA check. TRBV21-1 is recorded as a pseudogene. The CDR3 consists of 19 residues. This chain's CDR3 is CASSKGLAGSPPEENEQFF. CDR3 sequence (DNA): TGTGCCAGCAGCAAAGGACTAGCGGGATCTCCGCCTGAGGAGAATGAGCAGTTCTTC.

The V gene is TRBV5-1, the J gene TRBJ1-2; D is unresolved. Trimming took 5 bases from V and 0 from J, leaving 5 bases between them. The CDR3 loop spans 12 amino acids. CDR1 SGHRS and CDR2 YFSETQ come from the germline V gene. The CDR3 region is CASSGTNYGYTF. The CDR3 coding sequence is TGCGCCAGCAGTGGGACTAACTATGGCTACACCTTC.

The chain links TRBV6-1 to TRBJ1-5; 8 bases align to TRBD1. The CDR3 is made up of 13 amino acids. Germline CDR1 and CDR2: MNHNS and SASEGT. The ends lost 5 bases at V and 15 bases at J; junction bases unmatched: 12. In DNA, the CDR3 is TGTGCCAGCAGTCCAACGCCGGACAGGGTCGGGCATTTT. Translating it yields CASSPTPDRVGHF.

This chain joins TRBV14 and TRBJ2-7, with D uncertain. Trimming took 6 bases from V and 0 from J, leaving 9 bases between them. Germline V CDR1 and CDR2: SGHDN, FVKESK. The CDR3 runs to 13 residues. CDR3 DNA: TGTGCCAGCAGTCTAGTAAGCTCCTACGAGCAGTACTTC. Amino acids: CASSLVSSYEQYF.

This clone was counted once. The genes are TRBV5-4 and TRBJ2-2; D might be TRBD2 (5 bases). The CDR3 loop spans 16 amino acids. Deletions cut 4 bases from V and 5 bases from J, with 18 bases between. Germline lookup yields CDR1 SGHNT and CDR2 YYREEE (reference sequence). The CDR3 DNA follows: TGTGCCAGCAGCAGACAAGGGAGAGTGGAAACCGGGGAGCTGTTTTTT. Translating it yields CASSRQGRVETGELFF.

The J gene is TRBJ2-3, the V gene TRBV28, with D unclear. Trimming removed 6 bases from V and 6 bases from J, with 7 bases in between. In germline, CDR1 is MDHEN, CDR2 SYDVKM. The CDR3 runs 11 residues. The CDR3 nucleotides read TGTGCCAGCAGCCCTTCCGATACGCAGTATTTT. Protein product: CASSPSDTQYF.

CDR3 sequence: CATSRDLGLLNEQFF. The CDR3 DNA reads TGTGCCACCAGCAGAGATCTAGGACTTCTCAATGAGCAGTTCTTC. The chain recombines TRBV15 with TRBJ2-1; weak D call: TRBD2 (5 bases). The V gene's germline CDR1 is LNHNV and CDR2 YYDKDF (reference sequence). V was cut by 0 bases and J by 6 bases, with 12 bases left in between. CDR3 length equals 15 residues.

The chain uses TRBV20-1 and TRBJ2-5; D gene ambiguous. Germline V gene data show CDR1 as DFQATT and CDR2 as SNEGSKA (reference sequence). The CDR3 covers 10 residues. V shed 4 bases and J shed 6 bases, with 6 bases lying between them. CDR3 DNA: TGCAGTGCTAATCGGCAGACCCAGTACTTC. Residues: CSANRQTQYF.

This clone has only one observation. This chain links TRBV30 with TRBJ2-2; 7 bases map to TRBD1. In germline, CDR1 is GTSNPN, CDR2 SVGIG (reference sequence). This CDR3 has 13 residues. V lost 7 bases and J lost 0; bases outside the gene matches: 2. The CDR3 protein is CASGQSNTGELFF. In nucleotides, the CDR3 is TGTGCCTCGGGACAGTCGAACACCGGGGAGCTGTTTTTT.